This TCR beta chain appears in the sequencing data of a study of blood T cell repertoires in COVID-19. Whole-study context: The United States, Italy and Spain provided the acute and convalescent COVID-19 samples. Nucleic acid was either cDNA or gDNA, and it came from T cells, B-cell-depleted T cells, or PBMCs.

Per the original data handling: Amplified reference gene primers provided the basis for estimating nucleated cell counts. Using immunoSEQ multiplex PCR, the repertoire was profiled, and TCRdb retains in-frame clones only, with some absent. The D gene and trimming were derived from the DNA, and the V and J assignments and clone size from that table. The sample lists approximately 190,000 clones, about 88% occurring once. The sequencing sample was made of peripheral blood. The clonotype originates from a woman in her thirties or forties who had recovered from COVID-19.

The DNA of the CDR3 is TGTGCCAGCAGCCCGGGAGGAAATAACTATGGCTACACCTTC. It yields the protein CASSPGGNNYGYTF. The J gene is TRBJ1-2, the V gene TRBV6-5; D unresolved. This CDR3 is 14 amino acids long. Trimming shortened V by 6 bases and J by 1 base, and 12 bases separated the two germline ends. Germline CDR1 and CDR2: MNHEY and SVGAGI.